Following are 9 T cell receptor beta chains from one sample sequenced in a study of CD8 T cells in Susac syndrome. Roughly 0.45 to 1 ug RNA was reverse transcribed with random hexamers. TCRdb used MiXCR to reprocess the immunoSEQ multiplex PCR reads, holding one entry per CDR3 protein. Of roughly 180,000 distinct CDR3 sequences in the sample, around 96% are singletons; the top ten hold over 0.12%. The sequenced sample consisted of CD4+ T cells from PBMCs. These receptors came from a human donor in good health.

The genes are TRBV15 and TRBJ2-3; D possibly corresponds to TRBD2 (5 bases). CDR3 length: 17 residues. V dropped 0 bases and J dropped 4 bases, with 17 bases sitting between them. Germline lookup yields CDR1 LNHNV and CDR2 YYDKDF (reference sequence). The CDR3 spells CATSRDVPSSGADTQYF. The CDR3 DNA reads as TGTGCCACCAGCAGAGATGTTCCCAGCAGCGGAGCAGATACGCAGTATTTT.

V and J are TRBV2 and TRBJ1-2; D gene ambiguous. Trimming took 0 bases from V and 5 from J, leaving 7 bases between them. The CDR3 is made up of 13 amino acids. The germline V gene has CDR1 SNHLY and CDR2 FYNNEI. CDR3 in amino acids: CASSEADKYGYTF. The DNA for the CDR3 is TGTGCCAGCAGTGAAGCCGACAAATATGGCTACACCTTC.

The chain links TRBV28 to TRBJ1-5, with 11 bases lining up with TRBD1. The CDR3 extends over 16 amino acids. Germline CDR1 and CDR2: MDHEN and SYDVKM. Trimming took 3 bases from V and 5 from J; bases not matched to a gene: 6. CDR3 loop: CASSLTRTGGHQPQHF. In DNA, the CDR3 is TGTGCCAGCAGTTTGACCAGGACAGGGGGCCATCAGCCCCAGCATTTT.

The chain has TRBV2 and TRBJ1-2, with TRBD1 as a possible D gene (5 bases). This CDR3 has 13 residues. The ends were cut back, 3 bases at V and 6 bases at J, with 11 bases in the middle. Germline lookup yields CDR1 SNHLY and CDR2 FYNNEI. CDR3 in amino acids: CASSDISGNGYTF. The CDR3 coding sequence is TGTGCCAGCAGTGACATCTCAGGGAATGGCTACACCTTC.

V is TRBV27 and J is TRBJ1-5, with 7 positions matching TRBD1. After removal of 5 bases from V and 7 bases from J, the junction contained 8 bases not matched to a gene. The CDR3 consists of 14 residues. Per the germline V gene, CDR1 is MNHEY and CDR2 is SMNVEV (reference sequence). The CDR3 region is CASSQGGLGQPQHF. The CDR3 DNA is TGTGCCAGCAGTCAAGGGGGCTTGGGCCAGCCCCAGCATTTT.

CDR3 region: CSVDLYGYTF. Here the CDR3 DNA reads TGCAGCGTTGATCTTTATGGCTACACCTTC. This chain connects TRBV29-1 to TRBJ1-2; D gene unclear. The germline V and J ends were trimmed by 3 bases and 5 bases, with 4 bases remaining between them. Germline CDR1 SQVTM, CDR2 ANQGSEA. The CDR3 has 10 residues.

This chain links TRBV5-4 with TRBJ2-1, with 7 positions matching TRBD2. J lost 0 bases, V lost 1 base, and 13 bases had no gene match. Germline V gene lookup returns CDR1 SGHNT and CDR2 YYREEE (reference sequence). CDR3 length equals 19 residues. The CDR3 DNA follows: TGTGCCAGCAGCTTGCTGCTGGGCGGGGGTGCTTACTCCTACAATGAGCAGTTCTTC. Residues: CASSLLLGGGAYSYNEQFF.

The chain links TRBV20-1 to TRBJ1-4, with D uncertain. Per the germline V gene, CDR1 is DFQATT and CDR2 is SNEGSKA (reference sequence). This CDR3 is built from 14 residues. The germline V and J ends were trimmed by 0 bases and 7 bases, with 12 bases remaining between them. The CDR3, as DNA: TGCAGTGCTAGAGAGGGTGATTGGGGTGAAAAACTGTTTTTT. This codes for CSAREGDWGEKLFF.

This clonotype was found once. In DNA, the CDR3 is TGTGCCAGCAGCGCGGGTGTACGGGAGACCCAGTACTTC. This codes for CASSAGVRETQYF. V usage is TRBV9 and J usage is TRBJ2-5; D unresolved. This CDR3 is built from 13 residues. Trimming stripped 3 bases from V and 5 bases from J, with 11 bases between. Per the germline V gene, CDR1 is SGDLS and CDR2 is YYNGEE.